The rows below give T cell receptor beta chains drawn from one sample of a study of T cells after yellow fever vaccination. TCRdb independently ran MiXCR on the 5' RACE reads; one entry per CDR3 protein. Of hundreds of thousands of distinct CDR3 sequences listed, roughly 13% were seen once; the top ten hold roughly an eighth. This specimen was PBMCs, taken on the day of the yellow fever booster vaccination. The source of these receptors is a young man who received the YFV17D yellow fever vaccine. CDR3s leave out the opening cysteine and the closing phenylalanine or tryptophan. Some rows mark clone size as missing; the rest say once, few, many or name a class of expanded clone.

ASKTSGSPPDEQF 13 TRBJ2-1 NA TRBV12-3/TRBV12-4
ASSVASGNTIY 11 TRBJ1-3 few TRBV9
ASSYLADSYEQY 12 TRBJ2-7 few TRBV6-2/TRBV6-3
ASSLVAGFETQY 12 TRBJ2-5 NA TRBV5-5
ASSLALWSSSYNEQF 15 TRBJ2-1 NA TRBV5-4
ASSQRPIAEPFYEQF 15 TRBJ2-1 few TRBV4-3
ASSDSRYSNQPQH 13 TRBJ1-5 few TRBV2
ASSPSGPPYEQY 12 TRBJ2-7 few TRBV5-1
ASKGVAGPKGNEQF 14 TRBJ2-1 few TRBV6-2/TRBV6-3
ASSSVEVGEQY 11 TRBJ2-7 NA TRBV6-2/TRBV6-3
SARVRGLLSTDTQY 14 TRBJ2-3 NA TRBV20-1
ASSPGFASTDTQY 13 TRBJ2-3 few TRBV11-2
ASSSATYNQPQH 12 TRBJ1-5 few TRBV6-2/TRBV6-3
ASSRTNTGELF 11 TRBJ2-2 many TRBV7-2
ASSFRAGEQF 10 TRBJ2-1 few TRBV12-3/TRBV12-4
ASSTTGTSGLETQY 14 TRBJ2-5 few TRBV19
SVRRASQNSPLH 12 TRBJ1-6 few TRBV20-1
ASGQGTYEQY 10 TRBJ2-7 many TRBV12-3/TRBV12-4
ASRPSVEFAKNIQY 14 TRBJ2-4 many TRBV23-1
SAKRGRQETQY 11 TRBJ2-5 NA TRBV20-1
ASSQDLTERGKTQY 14 TRBJ2-5 many TRBV4-3
ASRGLNYEQY 10 TRBJ2-7 NA TRBV5-1
SARKTGKETQY 11 TRBJ2-5 NA TRBV20-1
AIGDSHSNQPQH 12 TRBJ1-5 few TRBV10-3
ASSVATAGGYQETQY 15 TRBJ2-5 NA TRBV9